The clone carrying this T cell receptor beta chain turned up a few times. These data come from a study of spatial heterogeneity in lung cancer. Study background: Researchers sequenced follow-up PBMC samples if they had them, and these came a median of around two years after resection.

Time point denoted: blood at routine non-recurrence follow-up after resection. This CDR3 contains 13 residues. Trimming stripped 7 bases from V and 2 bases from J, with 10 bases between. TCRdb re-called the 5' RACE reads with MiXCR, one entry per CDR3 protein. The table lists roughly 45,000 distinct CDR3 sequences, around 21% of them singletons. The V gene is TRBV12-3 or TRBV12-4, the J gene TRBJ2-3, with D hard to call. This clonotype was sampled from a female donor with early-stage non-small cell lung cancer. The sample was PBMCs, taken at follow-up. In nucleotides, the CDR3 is TGTGCCAGCATTAAGGATTACACAGATACGCAGTATTTT. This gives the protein CASIKDYTDTQYF.